These 6 T cell receptor beta chains originate from one sample sequenced in a study of long-term antiretroviral therapy in people with HIV. The assay used was immunoSEQ (version v3.0), run at survey level. Only in-frame clones appear in the TCRdb table, and some are missing; sequencing was by immunoSEQ multiplex PCR. The repertoire includes 35,000 or so clones, around 85% of them detected once, and over 9.5% sits in the top ten. The material sequenced was unsorted PBMCs, taken 2.2 years after starting antiretroviral therapy. All receptors derive from a man aged 18 to 29 with HIV.

The rearrangement links TRBV30 to TRBJ1-6; 7 bases map to TRBD1. The germline V gene has CDR1 GTSNPN and CDR2 SVGIG (reference sequence). The CDR3 is 14 amino acids. Losses at the gene ends were 1 base for V and 9 bases for J; bases not matched to a gene: 6. The chain's CDR3 is CAWSARQGSSPLHF. CDR3 sequence (DNA): TGTGCCTGGAGTGCGCGACAGGGTAGTTCACCCCTCCACTTT.

The V and J genes are TRBV4-2 and TRBJ1-2; unclear D gene. The V gene's germline CDR1 is LGHNA and CDR2 YNFKEQ. With 1 base removed from V and 7 bases from J, the gap between germline ends came to 22 bases. This CDR3 contains 17 residues. The CDR3 loop reads CASSQVLASQLAAGYTF. CDR3 nucleotide sequence: TGTGCCAGCAGCCAAGTATTAGCCTCCCAGCTGGCCGCTGGCTACACCTTC.

The chain joins TRBV5-6 to TRBJ2-3; tentatively, D is TRBD1 (5 bases). Trimming took off 0 bases at V and 2 bases at J, with 13 bases between the two ends. This CDR3 has 16 amino acids. CDR1 SGHDT and CDR2 YYEEEE come from the germline V gene. This CDR3 is CASSLGPPGFTDTQYF. The CDR3 DNA sequence: TGTGCCAGCAGCTTGGGACCTCCAGGGTTCACAGATACGCAGTATTTT.

In this sample, this clone turned up a few times. The chain couples TRBV5-1 to TRBJ1-2; weak D call: TRBD1 (5 bases). V was trimmed by 3 bases and J by 0 bases, leaving 12 bases between them. Germline V gives CDR1 SGHRS, CDR2 YFSETQ. The CDR3 spans 15 residues. CDR3 region: CASSWGPRTNYGYTF. CDR3 DNA sequence: TGCGCCAGCAGCTGGGGACCCAGGACTAACTATGGCTACACCTTC.

The rearrangement joins TRBV14 to TRBJ1-1; the match to TRBD1 covers 9 bases. Germline CDR1 reads SGHDN; CDR2 reads FVKESK. J was trimmed by 4 bases and V by 4 bases; bases with no gene match: 4. CDR3 length: 14 residues. The DNA of the CDR3 is TGTGCCAGCAGCCCTCGGACAGGGGTCACTGAAGCTTTCTTT. This sequence encodes CASSPRTGVTEAFF.

The rearrangement links TRBV28 to TRBJ2-3, with 12 bases that match TRBD2. The germline CDR1 and CDR2 sequences are MDHEN and SYDVKM. The CDR3 extends over 17 amino acids. After removal of 6 bases from V and 7 bases from J, the junction contained 14 bases not matched to a gene. In nucleotides, the CDR3 is TGTGCCAGCAGCCTTGGACTAGCGGGATTCATAGGGAATACGCAGTATTTT. This codes for CASSLGLAGFIGNTQYF.